Listed here is a single T cell receptor beta chain. Antigen specificity is unknown. The germline gives CDR1 SGHDT, CDR2 YYEEEE. V lost 2 bases to trimming and J lost 8 bases; unmatched junction nucleotides: 12. There are 16 residues in the CDR3. The data stem from a study of Ad26.COV2.S vaccination and SARS-CoV-2 variants. About the research overall: Trial arm assignment for the donor was COV1001 Ad26.COV2.S. Overall study findings and caveats: Comparable non-spike TCR breadth was observed in vaccine and placebo recipients.

Profiled with immunoSEQ multiplex PCR; TCRdb holds only in-frame clones, not every one. The sample contains hundreds of thousands of clones, around 89% of which appear only once. Treatment defined: some 19 received Ad26.COV2.S at low or high dose, single or two shots; roughly five received placebo; per-sample allocation not given. Collection of the samples took place on day 63 after the first injection of vaccine or placebo. The sequence was obtained from a person between 18 and 65 years old who received the Ad26.COV2.S COVID-19 vaccine or a placebo. The sequencing here drew on peripheral blood, taken in a trial of Ad26.COV2.S vaccine versus placebo. J is TRBJ1-4 and V is TRBV5-6, with TRBD1 matching 7 bases. CDR3 amino acids: CASSLRQGLRGEKLFF. DNA for the CDR3: TGTGCCAGCAGCTTACGACAGGGACTAAGAGGGGAAAAACTGTTTTTT.